Listed below are T cell receptor beta chains from one sample, sequenced in a study of spatial heterogeneity in lung cancer. Via MiXCR, TCRdb re-called the 5' RACE reads, giving one row per CDR3 protein. This sample has thousands of distinct CDR3 sequences, with roughly 8.9% found just once. This specimen consisted of normal lung tissue next to the tumor, obtained at surgery. The origin of the receptors is a female donor with early-stage non-small cell lung cancer. Each CDR3 is given with its conserved first and last residue. Each record gives: V gene, CDR3 length, D gene, J gene, clone size, CDR3 DNA, CDR3 protein. The D gene is left open where the match is weak. Rows give clone size only sometimes, using once, few, many, or a class for an expanded clone.

TRBV11-2	15	-	TRBJ1-6	few	TGTGCCAGCAGCTTGGACTCCGGAAGTCGTTCACCCCTCCACTTT	CASSLDSGSRSPLHF
TRBV29-1	14	-	TRBJ2-3	-	TGCAGCGGCGCAGCTTTAAGGGCGGGAGATACGCAGTATTTT	CSGAALRAGDTQYF
TRBV19	15	-	TRBJ2-3	medium-sized	TGTGCCAGTAAGACCGGACTTGCTAGCACAGATACGCAGTATTTT	CASKTGLASTDTQYF
TRBV12-5	16	TRBD2	TRBJ2-3	medium-sized	TGTGCTAGTGGTTTGGTACTTGGACTAGTCCCAGATACGCAGTATTTT	CASGLVLGLVPDTQYF
TRBV7-2	18	TRBD2	TRBJ2-5	medium-sized	TGTGCCAGCAGCCCCGGGGTAGCGGGGGGGAGGGGCCAAGAGACCCAGTACTTC	CASSPGVAGGRGQETQYF
TRBV20-1	12	-	TRBJ2-3	medium-sized	TGCAGTGCTAGAGATTGGGGGCGTACGCAGTATTTT	CSARDWGRTQYF
TRBV2	13	-	TRBJ1-1	few	TGTGCCAGCATGGCAGGATGGAACACTGAAGCTTTCTTT	CASMAGWNTEAFF
TRBV2	14	-	TRBJ1-1	-	TGTGCCAGCAGTGCTATGACAGGCTACACTGAAGCTTTCTTT	CASSAMTGYTEAFF
TRBV7-2	13	-	TRBJ2-5	many	TGTGCCAGCAGCTTAGGGGCGGAAGAGACCCAGTACTTC	CASSLGAEETQYF
TRBV2	16	-	TRBJ1-2	medium-sized	TGTGCCAGCAGCAAACAGGGATCGCGCGGGGTCTATGGCTACACCTTC	CASSKQGSRGVYGYTF
TRBV5-4	15	-	TRBJ1-2	large	TGTGCCAGCAGCTTGGCGCCCGGGACGGGTTATGGCTACACCTTC	CASSLAPGTGYGYTF
TRBV7-2	16	TRBD1	TRBJ2-3	medium-sized	TGTGCCAGCAGCCGGGACAGGGGGTCCGGCACAGATACGCAGTATTTT	CASSRDRGSGTDTQYF
TRBV5-1	13	TRBD1	TRBJ2-7	medium-sized	TGCGCCAGCGGGACAGGGGGCGCCTACGAGCAGTACTTC	CASGTGGAYEQYF
TRBV7-2	16	-	TRBJ2-3	-	TGTGCCAGCAAGTGGTCAGTAGCGGCCGACACAGATACGCAGTATTTT	CASKWSVAADTDTQYF
TRBV6-4	14	-	TRBJ2-3	medium-sized	TGTGCCAGCAGTGCCAGTACTAGCACAGATACGCAGTATTTT	CASSASTSTDTQYF
TRBV7-3	15	-	TRBJ1-3	medium-sized	TGTGCCAGCAGCCTGATGGGGGGAGGTGGAAACACCATATATTTT	CASSLMGGGGNTIYF
TRBV7-2	17	TRBD2	TRBJ2-2	medium-sized	TGTGCCAGCAGCTTAGGGGTCCGGACTAGCGGGTCGGGGGAGCTGTTTTTT	CASSLGVRTSGSGELFF
TRBV11-1	15	-	TRBJ2-5	medium-sized	TGTGCCAGCAGCGCAGCGAACAGGGCCCAAGAGACCCAGTACTTC	CASSAANRAQETQYF
TRBV5-1	16	-	TRBJ2-6	-	TGCGCCAGCACCACCGTTGCAGGCGAGGGGGCCAACGTCCTGACTTTC	CASTTVAGEGANVLTF
TRBV6-6	15	TRBD2	TRBJ2-3	medium-sized	TGTGCCAGCAGGACGAGCGGGGGGGCCACAGATACGCAGTATTTT	CASRTSGGATDTQYF
TRBV21-1	14	-	TRBJ1-1	medium-sized	TGTGCCAGCAGCAAAAGGTTCCGTGAAGGTAGTAGTTTCTTT	CASSKRFREGSSFF
TRBV4-2	17	-	TRBJ1-2	medium-sized	TGTGCCAGCAGCCAAGACCGTCGGAGCCTAGCTAACTATGGCTACACCTTC	CASSQDRRSLANYGYTF